The clone carrying this T cell receptor beta chain has a handful of counts. The data stem from a study of Graves' ophthalmopathy and Graves' hyperthyroidism. Per germline, CDR1 LNHDA and CDR2 SQIVND (reference sequence). Trimming cost V 8 bases and J 3 bases, with 13 bases left between them. The CDR3 totals 13 residues. CDR3 regions of TCR beta were amplified from RNA transcripts. Scientists carried out first-round RT-PCR using HTBI primers and then a second-round multiplex PCR. TCRdb used MiXCR to reprocess the multiplex PCR reads, holding one entry per CDR3 protein. Of around 1.1 million distinct CDR3 sequences in the sample, approximately 35% were seen once.

The sequenced sample consisted of peripheral blood or thyroid tissue (not recorded which). The J gene is TRBJ1-1, the V gene TRBV19; D might be TRBD1 (5 bases). The receptor was derived from an adult man with Graves' hyperthyroidism. CDR3 bases: TGTGCCAGTGACCGAAGGGGAGACACTGAAGCTTTCTTT. This translates into CASDRRGDTEAFF.